A single sample gave rise to the 17 T cell receptor beta chains below, sequenced in a study of blood T cells in healthy people across ages. The authors ran a second PCR of 7 to 11 cycles using a sample-barcoded 5' primer and a J-beta primer mix. TCRdb redid the calling of the 5' RACE reads with MiXCR, one entry per CDR3 protein. The sample lists around 710,000 distinct CDR3 sequences, roughly 41% occurring once. The material sequenced was blood. The receptor source for this set is a woman in her sixties in good health.

The chain has TRBV24-1 and TRBJ1-2; TRBD1 might be the D (6 bases). This CDR3 has 14 residues. Germline values: CDR1 KGHDR, CDR2 SFDVKD. V lost 6 bases to trimming and J lost 0 bases, with 10 bases between them. CDR3: CATSRDNSNYGYTF. As DNA, the CDR3 is TGTGCCACCAGTAGGGACAACTCTAACTATGGCTACACCTTC.

The chain carries TRBV4-3 and TRBJ2-7; 14 bases agree with TRBD2. Per the germline V gene, CDR1 is LGHNA and CDR2 is YSLEER. V dropped 3 bases and J dropped 7; count of bases not matched to a gene: 2. This CDR3 is built from 14 residues. CDR3 sequence (DNA): TGCGCCAGCAGCCAGACTAGCGGGAGGGGTGAGCAGTACTTC. Translated: CASSQTSGRGEQYF.

The chain employs TRBV4-1 and TRBJ2-5; perhaps TRBD1 as D (5 bases). The CDR3 length is 16 residues. V shed 1 base and J shed 4 bases, with 16 bases lying between them. Germline V CDR1 and CDR2: MGHRA, YSYEKL. The CDR3 region is CASSQGAGLVSETQYF. CDR3 in DNA: TGCGCCAGCAGCCAAGGGGCAGGGCTCGTCTCAGAGACCCAGTACTTC.

This clonotype was seen repeatedly, ten times or more. The genes are TRBV5-1 and TRBJ2-3; D assignment may be TRBD1 or TRBD2 (5 bases each). The V gene's germline CDR1 is SGHRS and CDR2 YFSETQ. There are 17 residues in the CDR3. With 3 bases removed from V and 0 bases from J, the gap between germline ends came to 17 bases. The CDR3 region has the DNA TGCGCCAGCAGCTACTTTATGGGGGAAAGTAGCACAGATACGCAGTATTTT. Its translation is CASSYFMGESSTDTQYF.

The chain links TRBV5-5 to TRBJ1-3; D perhaps matches TRBD1 (5 bases). Per germline, CDR1 SGHKS and CDR2 YYEKEE (reference sequence). The CDR3 has 16 residues. V lost 5 bases and J 3 bases, leaving 18 bases between the germline ends. CDR3 region: CASRRGPQVNGNTIYF. CDR3 in DNA: TGTGCCAGCAGACGTGGACCACAGGTCAATGGAAACACCATATATTTT.

A word on this clonotype: This could be a read error, since a much larger clone is one nucleotide away. V gene TRBV27 combines with J gene TRBJ2-1; D is ambiguous. With 6 bases removed from V and 10 bases from J, the gap between germline ends came to 16 bases. Germline lookup yields CDR1 MNHEY and CDR2 SMNVEV (reference sequence). There are 13 residues in the CDR3. DNA of the CDR3: TGTGCCAGCAGGCTCAGCTGGTTCGGGGAGCAGTTCTTC. Translation gives CASRLSWFGEQFF.

Details on this clonotype: One base away lies a much larger clone, so this may be a sequencing read error. The chain recombines TRBV7-3 with TRBJ2-1; possible D gene TRBD2, 6 bases. Germline V gives CDR1 SGHTA, CDR2 FQGTGA. Trimming shortened V by 3 bases and J by 5 bases, and 17 bases separated the two germline ends. This CDR3 region has 16 residues. The CDR3 region has the DNA TGTGCCAGCAGCTTGATCCCGGGACTTGGTAACAATGAGCAGTTCTTC. This sequence encodes CASSLIPGLGNNEQFF. The variable domain in full, with the rest retrieved from reference TRBV7-3 and TRBJ2-1, is GAGVSQTPSNKVTEKGKYVELRCDPISGHTALYWYRQSLGQGPEFLIYFQGTGAADDSGLPNDRFFAVRPEGSVSTLKIQRTERGDSAVYLCASSLIPGLGNNEQFFGPGTRLTVL.

V gene TRBV10-3 combines with J gene TRBJ1-6; 8 nucleotides agree with TRBD1. CDR1 and CDR2 from the germline V gene are ENHRY and SYGVKD. The CDR3 totals 14 residues. The trim removed 4 bases at V and 14 bases at J, leaving 10 bases unmatched. The CDR3 DNA reads TGTGCCATCAGTGGGGGACAGGCTACGTCCGCCCTCCACTTT. Its translation is CAISGGQATSALHF.

The V call is TRBV5-4, the J call TRBJ2-1; D might be TRBD2 (5 bases). Germline V gives CDR1 SGHNT, CDR2 YYREEE (reference sequence). This CDR3 spans 15 amino acids. Trimming shortened V by 0 bases and J by 1 base, and 8 bases separated the two germline ends. The CDR3 is CASSLGSESYNEQFF. DNA for the CDR3: TGTGCCAGCAGCTTGGGTAGCGAATCCTACAATGAGCAGTTCTTC.

The rearrangement links TRBV9 to TRBJ2-5; 11 bases are a match to TRBD2. CDR1 and CDR2 from the germline V gene are SGDLS and YYNGEE. V lost 0 bases to trimming and J lost 11 bases; unmatched junction nucleotides: 15. CDR3 length equals 17 residues. The CDR3 spells CASSVGIAGGTYNEQYF. The CDR3 DNA reads as TGTGCCAGCAGCGTAGGAATAGCGGGAGGGACCTACAATGAGCAGTACTTC.

In the case of this clonotype: The junction and the germline gene differ at one end; a read error may be behind it. The chain links TRBV5-1 to TRBJ1-2; D not certain. CDR3 size: 16 residues. Germline-derived CDR1 and CDR2 are SGHRS and YFSETQ. The CDR3 DNA sequence: TGCGCCAGCAGCTTGGACTCCGGAACAGCTAACAATGGCTACACCTTC. Translation gives CASSLDSGTANNGYTF.

V is TRBV27 and J is TRBJ1-1; D is undetermined. Deletions cut 5 bases from V and 1 base from J, with 11 bases between. This CDR3 is built from 14 residues. The germline V gene has CDR1 MNHEY and CDR2 SMNVEV (reference sequence). CDR3 protein: CASSTLGENTEAFF. The CDR3 DNA reads as TGTGCCAGCAGTACCCTCGGGGAGAACACTGAAGCTTTCTTT.

The chain has TRBV20-1 and TRBJ2-7; 9 bases fit TRBD1. The closer fit of TRBJ2-5 to the DNA end suggests the J call may be wrong. Looked up from germline, CDR1 is DFQATT and CDR2 is SNEGSKA (reference sequence). The CDR3 covers 18 residues. CDR3 sequence: CSARPYTQTGTGFETQYF. In DNA form, the CDR3 reads TGCAGTGCTAGACCTTATACCCAAACCGGGACAGGGTTTGAGACCCAGTACTTC.

With regard to this clonotype: One junction end disagrees with the germline gene, perhaps due to a read error. The chain recombines TRBV27 with TRBJ2-1; 12 positions agree with TRBD2. This CDR3 is 19 amino acids long. Looked up from germline, CDR1 is MNHEY and CDR2 is SMNVEV (reference sequence). In nucleotides, the CDR3 is TGTGCCAGCAGTTTACTAGCGGGAGGGCCCTCGGCACGCTACAGTGAGCAGTTCTTC. Its translation: CASSLLAGGPSARYSEQFF.

The chain has TRBV20-1 and TRBJ2-5, with 11 nucleotides matching TRBD1. CDR3 length: 13 residues. Germline V CDR1 and CDR2: DFQATT, SNEGSKA (reference sequence). J gave up 4 bases and V 8 bases, and 6 bases lay outside the gene matches. CDR3 nucleotides: TGCAGTCTAATGGGACAGGGGGGAGAGACCCAGTACTTC. Its translation is CSLMGQGGETQYF.

This clonotype was counted once. The V gene is TRBV12-3 or TRBV12-4, the J gene TRBJ2-1, with unresolved D. The V end lost 7 bases, the J end lost 0 bases, and 10 bases lay between the germline ends. The CDR3 has 14 amino acids. DNA for the CDR3: TGTGCCAGCAAGGTACGGAGCTCCTACAATGAGCAGTTCTTC. This sequence encodes CASKVRSSYNEQFF.

This clonotype was observed a few times. The chain is built from TRBV7-8 and TRBJ2-1; TRBD2 is a possible D gene (5 bases). V was pared by 3 bases and J by 4 bases, with 22 bases between. Germline values: CDR1 SGHVS, CDR2 FQNEAQ. The CDR3 is 18 residues long. The CDR3 sequence: CASSFIIGRTSHYNEQFF. In DNA form, the CDR3 reads TGTGCCAGCAGCTTTATAATCGGAAGGACTTCCCATTACAATGAGCAGTTCTTC.